This TCR beta chain was obtained from a study of somatic mutations in cytotoxic T cells in rheumatoid arthritis. Overall study: Nearly 100% purity was obtained when some V beta antibody-stained T-cell populations were flow-sorted; these included V beta1+ cells sequenced for TCRB.

Clones were read by immunoSEQ multiplex PCR, and TCRdb kept only the in-frame ones, dropping some. The repertoire includes roughly 13,000 clones, 82% of them detected once, and less than 35% sits in the top ten. Germline V CDR1 and CDR2: SNHLY, FYNNEI. Losses at the gene ends were 6 bases for V and 7 bases for J; bases not matched to a gene: 13. The CDR3 sequence is 16 residues long. The V call is TRBV2, the J call TRBJ2-5; TRBD2 matches 11 bases. This TCR was sampled from an adult with rheumatoid arthritis. Sequenced material: CD8+ T cells sorted from blood. Here the CDR3 DNA reads TGTGCCAGCAGCCTCGATACTAGCGGGGGACCGAGGACCCAGTACTTC. Amino acid sequence: CASSLDTSGGPRTQYF.